Listed here is a single T cell receptor beta chain. TCRdb's table, derived via immunoSEQ multiplex PCR, lists solely in-frame clones and lacks some. This table holds roughly 87,000 clones, roughly 91% found once. These data originate in a study of OX40 agonist ivuxolimab in advanced cancers. V lost 6 bases and J 1 base, leaving 9 bases between the germline ends. Germline V gene lookup returns CDR1 MNHEY and CDR2 SVGAGI. The CDR3 has 13 amino acids. The chain carries TRBV6-5 and TRBJ1-1, with D unresolved. The material was CD4+ or CD8+ T cells sorted from blood, obtained in a trial of the OX40 agonist ivuxolimab. This clonotype was obtained from an adult with an advanced solid tumor such as melanoma, head and neck, liver or kidney cancer. The chain's CDR3 is CASRPPRNTEAFF. DNA of the CDR3: TGTGCCAGCAGACCCCCTAGGAACACTGAAGCTTTCTTT.